The source of this T cell receptor beta chain is a study of blood T cell repertoires in COVID-19. As processed by the authors: The assay estimated nucleated cells by amplifying reference gene primers. Clones were read by immunoSEQ multiplex PCR, and TCRdb kept only the in-frame ones, dropping some. For V, J and clone size, that table is used; D and trimming come from the DNA. The repertoire holds 150,000 to 200,000 clones, roughly four fifths seen once, with 9.5% to 13% in the top ten. The CDR3 is 11 amino acids. V lost 3 bases and J lost 5; bases outside the gene matches: 0. Germline-derived CDR1 and CDR2 are DFQATT and SNEGSKA (reference sequence).

The sequenced sample consisted of peripheral blood. The origin of this receptor is a human donor in a cohort sampled during active COVID-19. The genes are TRBV20-1 and TRBJ2-5; 7 nucleotides match TRBD2. The CDR3 DNA follows: TGCAGTGCTAGCGGGGGGGAGACCCAGTACTTC. Translated, it gives CSASGGETQYF.